These T cell receptor beta chains were read from a single sample in a study of regulatory T cells in long-lasting Graves disease. TCRdb itself ran the multiplex PCR reads through MiXCR, one entry per CDR3 protein. The table lists 400,000 to 500,000 distinct CDR3 sequences, 22% of them singletons. This material consisted of peripheral blood mononuclear cells (PBMCs), taken when the disease was refractory, from a patient treated with antithyroid drugs. The receptors were sampled from a female donor with Graves disease. The CDR3 runs from the conserved cysteine through the conserved F or W. A D gene is named only where the DNA matches it firmly. Some rows mark clone size as missing; the rest say once, few, many or name a class of expanded clone.

.	TRBV20-1	TRBJ2-3	TRBD1	TGCAGTGCTACCGGACCCCTTGCGGGACAGGCAACCATACTTAGCACAGATACGCAGTATTTT	CSATGPLAGQATILSTDTQYF
few	TRBV7-2	TRBJ2-3	TRBD1	TGTGCCAGCAGCTTAACCACAGGGGTTGCAGATACGCAGTATTTT	CASSLTTGVADTQYF
.	TRBV28	TRBJ2-7	.	TGTGCCAGCAGCCACCCCCGACAATCCTACGAGCAGTACTTC	CASSHPRQSYEQYF
few	TRBV27	TRBJ2-7	.	TGTGCCAGCAGTGCCGGTCCCAGGGGCAGCGAGCAGTACTTC	CASSAGPRGSEQYF
many	TRBV28	TRBJ2-7	.	TGTGCCAGCAGTTCCGTTGAAGGGACACGGTACGAGCAGTACTTC	CASSSVEGTRYEQYF
many	TRBV28	TRBJ1-4	.	TGTGCCAGCAGAACAACAGGTTATGAAAAACTGTTTTTT	CASRTTGYEKLFF
.	TRBV20-1	TRBJ2-5	TRBD2	TGCAGTGCTCAAGTGGGGGGGGGGGAGACCCAGTACTTC	CSAQVGGGETQYF
many	TRBV6-5	TRBJ1-1	.	TGTGCCAGCAGCTACAGGCAGGGGTGGGCTGAAGCTTTCTTT	CASSYRQGWAEAFF
.	TRBV6-1	TRBJ1-5	TRBD1	TGTGCCAGCAGCGGACAGGGGCAATTCAATCAGCCCCAGCATTTT	CASSGQGQFNQPQHF
few	TRBV13	TRBJ1-2	TRBD1	TGTGCCAGCAGTCGACAGGGGGATAATTATGGCTACACCTTC	CASSRQGDNYGYTF
.	TRBV12-3/TRBV12-4	TRBJ2-2	.	TGTGCCAGCAGTTTAGGGAGGACACGCAACACCGGGGAGCTGTTTTTT	CASSLGRTRNTGELFF
few	TRBV5-1	TRBJ2-2	.	TGCGCCAGCAGCCGCGTGGGGCAGACGAACACCGGGGAGCTGTTTTTT	CASSRVGQTNTGELFF
few	TRBV7-2	TRBJ2-7	TRBD2	TGTGCCAGCAGCTTAGAAGGTAGCGGGGGCTACGAGCAGTACTTC	CASSLEGSGGYEQYF
many	TRBV7-2	TRBJ1-2	TRBD1	TGTGCCATCGACCAGGGACAGGCTAACTATGGCTACACCTTC	CAIDQGQANYGYTF
many	TRBV12-3/TRBV12-4	TRBJ2-2	.	TGTGCCAGCAGGTCCGGACAGCAGAACACCGGGGAGCTGTTTTTT	CASRSGQQNTGELFF
many	TRBV6-1	TRBJ2-7	.	TGTGCCAGCAGGGATTACTACGAGCAGTACTTC	CASRDYYEQYF
.	TRBV12-3/TRBV12-4	TRBJ1-1	TRBD1	TGTGCCAGCAGTCACGGGACAGCCACTGAAGCTTTCTTT	CASSHGTATEAFF
.	TRBV5-6	TRBJ1-1	.	TGTGCCAGCAGCTTGTTAGGGGCGGGAGCTGAAGCTTTCTTT	CASSLLGAGAEAFF
.	TRBV5-4	TRBJ1-4	.	TGTGCCAGCAGCTCTTCCGGCCCCGCGGATGGAGAAAAACTGTTTTTT	CASSSSGPADGEKLFF
.	TRBV30	TRBJ2-2	.	TGTGCCTGGAGCGGGACATTGAACACCGGGGAGCTGTTTTTT	CAWSGTLNTGELFF
.	TRBV6-1	TRBJ2-2	.	TGTGCCAGCAGTAACCGACAGGCGAACACCGGGGAGCTGTTTTTT	CASSNRQANTGELFF
.	TRBV7-9	TRBJ2-5	TRBD2	TGTGCCAGCAGCTTACCTAGCGGGAATCTGGAGACCCAGTACTTC	CASSLPSGNLETQYF